The present TCR beta chain was sequenced within a study of technical replicates of blood from a few donors. TCRdb's table, derived via immunoSEQ multiplex PCR, lists solely in-frame clones and lacks some. The data show 65,000 to 80,000 clones, with more than 85% seen just once and roughly 0.24% held by the top ten. Trimming shortened V by 8 bases and J by 9 bases, and 22 bases separated the two germline ends. There are 14 residues in the CDR3. Per the germline V gene, CDR1 is SNHLY and CDR2 is FYNNEI. This sequence was found in a human donor in good health. V is TRBV2 and J is TRBJ2-5; D might be TRBD2 (5 bases). The source material was T cells isolated from PBMCs. The CDR3 bases are TGTGCCAGCGGGGTGGGAGACTCGGGCGAGGCCCAGTACTTC. Translation gives CASGVGDSGEAQYF.